This T cell receptor (beta chain) was profiled in a study of OX40 agonist ivuxolimab in advanced cancers. In the study overall: Patients got intravenous ivuxolimab at 0.01 to 10 mg/kg every 2 weeks. Overall study results and limits: CD4+ and CD8+ T cells in blood underwent clonal expansion by week 6 at 0.1 to 3.0 mg/kg. Some nonresponders likewise displayed low normalized T-cell clonal expansion.

Germline values: CDR1 MDHEN, CDR2 SYDVKM. This CDR3 comprises 14 residues. The V gene lost 3 bases and the J gene lost 5 bases, with 13 bases spanning the gap. Prior autoimmune disease or systemic immunosuppression barred patients. Sequenced by immunoSEQ multiplex PCR; TCRdb stores in-frame clones only, minus some. The data contain about 46,000 clones, around 84% of them singletons. Regarding this clone: Its target is not known.

Sequenced material: CD4+ or CD8+ T cells sorted from blood, taken in a trial of the OX40 agonist ivuxolimab. The chain employs TRBV28 and TRBJ1-1; D is ambiguous. This clonotype was obtained from an adult with an advanced solid tumor such as melanoma, head and neck, liver or kidney cancer. Written as DNA, the CDR3 is TGTGCCAGCAGTTTGAAAGGGATGGGGACTGAAGCTTTCTTT. As protein: CASSLKGMGTEAFF.